The rows below give T cell receptor beta chains drawn from one sample of a study of PD-1 blockade in mismatch repair-deficient tumors. Some clones are missing from TCRdb's copy, which holds only in-frame ones; the method was immunoSEQ multiplex PCR. The sample lists 40,000 to 65,000 clones, about 84% occurring once. This sample comprised peripheral blood, obtained about 4.5 months after starting pembrolizumab. Every receptor here comes from an adult with mismatch repair-deficient cancer. Both conserved end residues are part of each CDR3. D genes are given only for firm matches. Clone size is shown for a subset of rows, as once, few, many or a class of expanded clone.

>TRBV5-1|-|-|TRBJ2-7
TGCGCCAGCAGCCCCGGTCGGCAGAACCCCTACGAGCAGTACTTC
CASSPGRQNPYEQYF
>TRBV11-3|-|-|TRBJ2-3
TGTGCCAGCAGCTTAGACCCCAGGGGCACAGATACGCAGTATTTT
CASSLDPRGTDTQYF
>TRBV30|TRBD1|-|TRBJ2-7
TGTGCTCAGGGACAGGGGAAATACGAGCAGTACTTC
CAQGQGKYEQYF
>TRBV5-1|-|-|TRBJ2-1
TGCGCCAGCAGCCCCGGGGGGCGGAGCTCCTACAATGAGCAGTTCTTC
CASSPGGRSSYNEQFF
>TRBV11-2|-|-|TRBJ1-1
TGTGCCAGCAGCATAACAGGTCCCTATGGAGCTTTCTTT
CASSITGPYGAFF
>TRBV28|-|-|TRBJ2-7
TGTGCCAGCAGTTTAGTTGCCCAACCTGAAAGCTCCTACGAGCAGTACTTC
CASSLVAQPESSYEQYF
>TRBV9|TRBD1|once|TRBJ1-1
TGTGCCAGCAGCCCCCCAGGGGGCTTTAGGAACACTGAAGCTTTCTTT
CASSPPGGFRNTEAFF
>TRBV5-1|-|once|TRBJ2-6
TGCGCCAGCAGCTTGGCCGGATTAACTGGGGCCAACGTCCTGACTTTC
CASSLAGLTGANVLTF
>TRBV9|-|-|TRBJ2-1
TGTGCCAGCAGCTTCCGGGATCTCCAAAGGGGTGAGCAGTTCTTC
CASSFRDLQRGEQFF
>TRBV5-1|TRBD1|-|TRBJ2-1
TGCGCCAGCAGCTTGAGACAGGGGGGTAGGAATGAGCAGTTCTTC
CASSLRQGGRNEQFF
>TRBV9|-|-|TRBJ2-7
TGTGCCAGCAGCCCCCTCGGGGGCTCCTACGAGCAGTACTTC
CASSPLGGSYEQYF
>TRBV6-1|-|-|TRBJ1-1
TGTGCCAGCAGTGTGGAATGGGGTGAAGCTTTCTTT
CASSVEWGEAFF
>TRBV7-2|-|once|TRBJ2-7
TGTGCCAGCAGCTTACGGGACTCCTACGAGCAGTACTTC
CASSLRDSYEQYF
>TRBV14|TRBD2|-|TRBJ2-5
TGTGCCAGCAGCCGCCCGGGACTACTCCAAGAGACCCAGTACTTC
CASSRPGLLQETQYF
>TRBV30|TRBD1|-|TRBJ1-5
TGTGCCTGGAGTACCAGGGGGCAAAATCAGCCCCAGCATTTT
CAWSTRGQNQPQHF
>TRBV18|TRBD2|-|TRBJ2-7
TGTGCCAGCTCACTAGCGGGAGAATTCGACGAGCAGTACTTC
CASSLAGEFDEQYF
>TRBV4-1|-|-|TRBJ1-3
TGCGCCAGCAGCCAAGTTTACAGCTCTGGAAACACCATATATTTT
CASSQVYSSGNTIYF
>TRBV7-2|TRBD2|-|TRBJ2-1
TGTGCCAGCAGCCCTCGGACTAGCGCGCAGTTCTTC
CASSPRTSAQFF
>TRBV5-8|-|-|TRBJ2-2
TGTGCCAGCAGCTCGGACTGGAACACCGGGGAGCTGTTTTTT
CASSSDWNTGELFF
>TRBV10-1|TRBD1|-|TRBJ2-1
TGCGCCAGCCACGCAGGGGGAATCGGCAATGAGCAGTTCTTC
CASHAGGIGNEQFF
>TRBV11-3|-|-|TRBJ2-1
TGTGCCAGCAGCTTGGACGGTGGGGAGCGGGTGCCACGTGGGGATGAGCAGTTCTTC
CASSLDGGERVPRGDEQFF
>TRBV27|TRBD1|few|TRBJ1-1
TGTGCCAGCAGTTACAGGGGTGATGGCGGCACTGAAGCTTTCTTT
CASSYRGDGGTEAFF
>TRBV30|TRBD2|-|TRBJ2-1
TGTGCCTGGAGTGTACGGGACTACGGATCTGAGCAGTTCTTC
CAWSVRDYGSEQFF
>TRBV4-2|-|-|TRBJ2-7
TGTGCCAGCAGCAGGGACGGATACGAGCAGTACTTC
CASSRDGYEQYF
>TRBV4-3|-|-|TRBJ2-7
TGCGCCAGCAGCCCCCGACTAGTTTACGAGCAGTACTTC
CASSPRLVYEQYF
>TRBV10-3|-|-|TRBJ2-6
TGTGCCATCAGTGAGTCCCACTCTGGGGCCAACGTCCTGACTTTC
CAISESHSGANVLTF
>TRBV18|TRBD2|-|TRBJ2-5
TGTGCCAGCTCGGGACTAGCGGGAGCAGAGACCCAGTACTTC
CASSGLAGAETQYF
>TRBV7-2|TRBD2|-|TRBJ2-1
TGTGCCAGCAGCTTAGGACTAGCGGGAGCGGGTGAGCAGTTCTTC
CASSLGLAGAGEQFF
>TRBV14|-|-|TRBJ2-7
TGTGCCAGCAGCCGCAATATACGTCTCGAGCAGTACTTC
CASSRNIRLEQYF
>TRBV7-3|-|-|TRBJ2-7
TGTGCCAGCAGCTTAAGGCAGGGCTCCTACGAGCAGTACTTC
CASSLRQGSYEQYF
>TRBV6-6|-|-|TRBJ1-1
TGTGCCAGCAGTTACGACTTTGGGGCTTTCTTT
CASSYDFGAFF
>TRBV2|-|few|TRBJ2-7
TGTGCCAGCAGTGAAGGGGGGGTTAGGGAGCAGTACTTC
CASSEGGVREQYF
>TRBV9|-|medium-sized|TRBJ2-1
TGTGCCAGCAGCGCCTTAGGAGACAGTCCTACAAATGAGCAGTTCTTC
CASSALGDSPTNEQFF
>TRBV12-5|TRBD2|-|TRBJ2-5
TGTGCTAGTGCTACTAGCGGCCAAGAGACCCAGTACTTC
CASATSGQETQYF
>TRBV6-5|-|-|TRBJ1-1
TGTGCCAGCAGTTACTCGAAGACAAAAAACACTGAAGCTTTCTTT
CASSYSKTKNTEAFF
>TRBV12-5|-|-|TRBJ2-2
TGTGCTAGTGGTTTCTTTGACACCGGGGAGCTGTTTTTT
CASGFFDTGELFF
>TRBV7-6|-|few|TRBJ2-2
TGTGCCAGCAGCCCACGGACCGTCCCCACCGGGGAGCTGTTTTTT
CASSPRTVPTGELFF
>TRBV29-1|-|-|TRBJ2-1
TGCAGCGTTATAATACTAGCAGCATACAATGAGCAGTTCTTC
CSVIILAAYNEQFF
>TRBV6-1|TRBD2|-|TRBJ2-1
TGTACTTCTCTAGCGGACGACTACAATGAGCAGTTCTTC
CTSLADDYNEQFF
>TRBV7-2|-|-|TRBJ2-5
TGTGCCAGCAGCTTAGAGTCCAGGTTAATCCCAGAGACCCAGTACTTC
CASSLESRLIPETQYF
>TRBV6-1|TRBD1|-|TRBJ1-4
TGTGCCAGCAGTGAATGGTCTGGGACAGGGAGTGAAAAACTGTTTTTT
CASSEWSGTGSEKLFF
>TRBV21-1|-|-|TRBJ1-5
TGTGCCAGCAGGCTCCGGGACAGGGGGCATTTAATTCAGCCCCAGCATTTT
CASRLRDRGHLIQPQHF
>TRBV15|TRBD1|-|TRBJ2-7
TGTGCCACCAGCAGAGACCCCGGGACAGTATACGAGCAGTACTTC
CATSRDPGTVYEQYF
>TRBV6-1|-|few|TRBJ2-7
TGTGCCAGCAGTGAAGGGCACTACGAGCAGTACTTC
CASSEGHYEQYF
>TRBV10-3|-|-|TRBJ1-1
TGTGCCATCGGCCAGACGGATTTGAACACTGAAGCTTTCTTT
CAIGQTDLNTEAFF
>TRBV7-3|-|-|TRBJ2-3
TGTGCCAGCAGCTTAAACGGGGGAGATACGCAGTATTTT
CASSLNGGDTQYF
>TRBV29-1|-|few|TRBJ1-1
TGCAGCGTTGTTCACGGAAACACTGAAGCTTTCTTT
CSVVHGNTEAFF
>TRBV18|-|-|TRBJ2-7
TGTGCCAGCTCACCAACTTTTCAGGAGGGCCTATACGAGCAGTACTTC
CASSPTFQEGLYEQYF
>TRBV19|-|-|TRBJ1-5
TGTGCCAGTAGTATGGGCACCGCGGGGTCGCCCCAGCATTTT
CASSMGTAGSPQHF
>TRBV7-6|-|-|TRBJ2-7
TGTGCCAGCAGCTACAGAGAGGGGACAACCTACGAGCAGTACTTC
CASSYREGTTYEQYF